This TCR beta chain was observed in a study of T cells after yellow fever vaccination. Study in general: Those fractions that held only low numbers of cells were prepared using the SMART-Seq v4 Ultra Low Input RNA kit.

Template switching by 5'RACE produced TCR cDNA, adding a universal primer site and UMIs. MiXCR was run by TCRdb on the 5' RACE reads, yielding one entry per CDR3 protein. The sample holds around 310,000 distinct CDR3 sequences, about 4% seen once. Note on this clonotype: Its matching antigen is unknown.

Overall study findings and caveats: A weaker but faster secondary response was observed, peaking on day 5 versus 15. There was a possibility that FACS-sorted repertoires contained abundant clonotypes contaminating from the bulk population.

The length of the CDR3 is 14 residues. Germline-derived CDR1 and CDR2 are MNHEY and SMNVEV (reference sequence). V gave up 5 bases and J gave up 4 bases, with 12 bases separating them. This sample comprised PBMCs, obtained 5 days after the yellow fever booster vaccination. The sequence derives from a man aged 18-30 years who received the YFV17D yellow fever vaccine. The rearrangement uses TRBV27 and TRBJ1-5, with D tentatively TRBD1 (6 bases). The CDR3 loop is CASSQQGPNQPQHF. CDR3 nucleotide sequence: TGTGCCAGCAGTCAACAGGGCCCAAATCAGCCCCAGCATTTT.